This T cell receptor beta chain was identified in a study of blood T cell repertoires in COVID-19. Across the whole study: Acute and convalescent COVID-19 samples came from the United States, Italy and Spain.

The CDR3 totals 14 residues. Trimming left V 4 bases short and J 3 bases short, with 13 bases between. The germline gives CDR1 LNHDA, CDR2 SQIVND (reference sequence). Source study methods: Amplification of reference gene primers provided the estimated nucleated cell counts. The assay was immunoSEQ multiplex PCR, and TCRdb's table has in-frame clones only and misses some. V, J and clone size derive from that table, while D and trimming were established from the DNA sequence. Among approximately 360,000 clones, around 90% were seen once, and the ten largest hold roughly 6.8%. The rearrangement joins TRBV19 to TRBJ2-7; possible D gene TRBD2, 5 bases. What was sequenced was peripheral blood. The TCR originated in a man aged 18 to 30 with active or convalescent COVID-19. The CDR3 coding sequence is TGTGCCAGTAGTACCACGGGGTCGGTCTACGAGCAGTACTTC. Translating gives CASSTTGSVYEQYF.